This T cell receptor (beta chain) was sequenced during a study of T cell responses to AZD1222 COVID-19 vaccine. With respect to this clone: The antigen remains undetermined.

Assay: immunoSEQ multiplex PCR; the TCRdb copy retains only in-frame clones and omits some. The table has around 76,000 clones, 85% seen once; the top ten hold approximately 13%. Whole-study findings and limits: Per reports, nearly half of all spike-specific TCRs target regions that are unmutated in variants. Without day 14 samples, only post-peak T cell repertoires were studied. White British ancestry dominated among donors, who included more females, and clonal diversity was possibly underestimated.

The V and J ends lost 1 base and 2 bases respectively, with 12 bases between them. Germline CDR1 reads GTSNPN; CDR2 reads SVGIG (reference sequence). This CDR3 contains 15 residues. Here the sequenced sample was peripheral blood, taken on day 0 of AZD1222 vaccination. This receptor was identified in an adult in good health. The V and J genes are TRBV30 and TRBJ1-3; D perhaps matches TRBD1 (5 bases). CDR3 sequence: CAWSGPDTAGNTIYF. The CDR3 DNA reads TGTGCCTGGAGTGGGCCGGACACCGCTGGAAACACCATATATTTT. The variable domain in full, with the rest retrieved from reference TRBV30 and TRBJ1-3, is SQTIHQWPATLVQPVGSPLSLECTVEGTSNPNLYWYRQAAGRGLQLLFYSVGIGQISSEVPQNLSASRPQDRQFILSSKKLLLSDSGFYLCAWSGPDTAGNTIYFGEGSWLTVV.